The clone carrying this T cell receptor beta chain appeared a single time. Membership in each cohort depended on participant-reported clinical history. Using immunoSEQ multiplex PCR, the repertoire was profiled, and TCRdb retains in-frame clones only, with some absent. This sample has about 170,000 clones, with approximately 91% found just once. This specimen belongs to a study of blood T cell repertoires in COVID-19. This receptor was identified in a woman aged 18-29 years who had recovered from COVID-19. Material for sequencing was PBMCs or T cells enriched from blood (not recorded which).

The CDR3 region is CAIRSNTEAFF. The CDR3 DNA reads TGTGCCATCCGGTCGAACACTGAAGCTTTCTTT. The chain is built from TRBV10-3 and TRBJ1-1; D not resolved. Trimming removed 8 bases from V and 1 base from J, with 5 bases in between. The CDR3 is 11 amino acids. Per the germline V gene, CDR1 is ENHRY and CDR2 is SYGVKD.